This T cell receptor beta chain was recorded in a study of tumour-infiltrating T cells in Burkitt lymphoma. The wider study: Patients covered every epidemiological subtype of Burkitt lymphoma. Survival, overall and progression-free, tracked with productive clonality. General observations from the study: Several public clonotypes recurred in numerous Burkitt lymphoma patients.

As concerns this clone: The antigen is unknown.

This table comes from immunoSEQ multiplex PCR, and its TCRdb copy is limited to in-frame clones, with some not included. The sample lists around 50,000 clones; approximately 31% were seen once. Trimming shortened V by 5 bases and J by 10 bases, and 15 bases separated the two germline ends. From germline, CDR1 is SGHTA and CDR2 FQGNSA. The CDR3 loop spans 14 amino acids. The source is a human donor with Burkitt lymphoma. The material sequenced was tumor tissue. The genes are TRBV7-2 and TRBJ1-6; D not resolved. The CDR3 loop reads CASSPRGPGSPLHF. DNA of the CDR3: TGTGCCAGCAGCCCCAGAGGGCCGGGCTCACCCCTCCACTTT.